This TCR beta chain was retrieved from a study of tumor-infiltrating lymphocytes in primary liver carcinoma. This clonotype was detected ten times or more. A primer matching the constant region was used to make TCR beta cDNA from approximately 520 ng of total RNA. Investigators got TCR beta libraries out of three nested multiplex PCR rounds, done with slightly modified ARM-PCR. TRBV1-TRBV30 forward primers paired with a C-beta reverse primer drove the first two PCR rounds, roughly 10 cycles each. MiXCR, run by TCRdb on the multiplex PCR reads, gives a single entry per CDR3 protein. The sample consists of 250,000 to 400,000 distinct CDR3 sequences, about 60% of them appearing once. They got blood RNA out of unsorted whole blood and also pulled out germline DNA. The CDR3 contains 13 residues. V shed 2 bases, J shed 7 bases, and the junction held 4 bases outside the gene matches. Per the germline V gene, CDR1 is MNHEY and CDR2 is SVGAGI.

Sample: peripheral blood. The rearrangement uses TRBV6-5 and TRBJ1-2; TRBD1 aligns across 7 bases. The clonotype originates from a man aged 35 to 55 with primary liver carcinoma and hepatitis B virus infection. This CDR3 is CASSYQGVTGYTF. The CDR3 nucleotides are TGTGCCAGCAGTTACCAGGGGGTCACTGGCTACACCTTC.